This T cell receptor beta chain was identified in a study of T cell repertoires in cytomegalovirus infection. As for the study in general: CMV epitopes used comprised recently identified HLA-C-restricted ones and well-studied HLA-B-restricted ones.

Findings and limits, study-wide: Identification of carriers of CMV plus the relevant HLA was achieved through cumulative public TCR beta family frequency.

TCRdb fed the reads into MiXCR, producing one record per CDR3 protein. This repertoire shows 800,000 to 950,000 distinct CDR3 sequences, about 33% found once; its top ten account for around 11%. The CDR3 totals 14 residues. Germline V gene sequence: CDR1 SGHVS, CDR2 FQNEAQ. As for this clonotype: Its antigen is not known.

This clonotype was obtained from a human donor in good health (CMV status not recorded). Some clones in this sample may be carry-over from other donors' samples. The chain couples TRBV7-8 to TRBJ2-7, with D maybe TRBD1 (5 bases). The sequences come from cultured CD8+ T cells from PBMCs, collected from culture after CMV antigen stimulation. The CDR3 DNA sequence: TGTGTCAGCAGGGCTCAACAGGTCTCCTACGAGCAGTACGTC. Protein product: CVSRAQQVSYEQYV.